The source of this TCR beta chain is a study of shared clonotypes between healthy human individuals. Overall study results and limits: Lower generation probabilities were found for non-shared clonotypes than for those shared by all four donors.

Germline V gene sequence: CDR1 ENHRY, CDR2 SYGVKD. The CDR3 contains 13 residues. Trimming shortened V by 4 bases and J by 2 bases, and 8 bases separated the two germline ends. The protocol was immunoSEQ multiplex PCR, while the TCRdb copy is restricted to in-frame clones and leaves out a portion. The repertoire holds about 610,000 clones, with 95% to 97% as singletons. This clone was seen only a few times. Antigen unknown. CD8 cells regarded as naive lacked CD45RO, were positively chosen for CCR7, and omitted terminally differentiated effector memory CD45RA+ cells. Healthy adults negative for HIV, lacking recent acute infections or vaccinations, served as donors.

The sequenced sample consisted of naive CD8+ T cells sorted from blood. The TCR comes from a woman in her 30s in good health. This chain joins TRBV10-3 and TRBJ1-1; no definite D call. CDR3 DNA: TGTGCCATCAGTGGTCCAAACAACACTGAAGCTTTCTTT. This translates into CAISGPNNTEAFF.